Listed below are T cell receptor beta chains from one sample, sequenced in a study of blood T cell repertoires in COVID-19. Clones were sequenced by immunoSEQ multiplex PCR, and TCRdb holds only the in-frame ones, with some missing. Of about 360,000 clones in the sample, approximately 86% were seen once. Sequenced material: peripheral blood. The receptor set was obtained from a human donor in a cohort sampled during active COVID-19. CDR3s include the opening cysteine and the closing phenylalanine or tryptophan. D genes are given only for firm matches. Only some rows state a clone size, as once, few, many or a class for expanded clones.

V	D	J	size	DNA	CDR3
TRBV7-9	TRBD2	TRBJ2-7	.	TGTGCCAGCAGTTCTAGCGGGGGGACGGGTCAGTACTTC	CASSSSGGTGQYF
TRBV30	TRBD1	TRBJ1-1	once	TGTGCCTGGGTAAAAGGGGGGACAGCGAACACTGAAGCTTTCTTT	CAWVKGGTANTEAFF
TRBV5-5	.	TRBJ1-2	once	TGTGCCAGCAGCGGCACAGGGCCATATGGCTACACCTTC	CASSGTGPYGYTF
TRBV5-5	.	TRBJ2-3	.	TGTGCCAGCAGCCCAAGACGAAGGGGATCCGACACAGATACGCAGTATTTT	CASSPRRRGSDTDTQYF
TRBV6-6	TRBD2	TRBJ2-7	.	TGTGCCAGCAGTTACTTCCAGCGGGACTACGAGCAGTACTTC	CASSYFQRDYEQYF
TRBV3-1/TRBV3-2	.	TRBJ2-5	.	TGTGCCGCCAAACGCCCGGGTCCTGGCCAAGAGACCCAGTACTTC	CAAKRPGPGQETQYF
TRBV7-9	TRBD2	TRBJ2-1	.	TGTGCCAGCAGCTTAGGGCTAGCGGGGCTGGAGCAGTTCTTC	CASSLGLAGLEQFF
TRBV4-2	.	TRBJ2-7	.	TGTGCCAGCAGCCAAGGTCGCTACGAGCAGTACTTC	CASSQGRYEQYF
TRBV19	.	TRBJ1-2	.	TGTGCCAGTAGTATGGACAGTGGGGAGCGGGGCTACACCTTC	CASSMDSGERGYTF
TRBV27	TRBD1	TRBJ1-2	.	TGTGCCAGCAGGCCCTTGGGACAGGGACGGGCTGGCTACACCTTC	CASRPLGQGRAGYTF
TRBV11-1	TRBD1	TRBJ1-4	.	TGTGCCAGCAGCCCCAGGGACAGGGGTGAAAAACTGTTTTTT	CASSPRDRGEKLFF
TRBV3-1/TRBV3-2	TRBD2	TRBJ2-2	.	TGTGCCAGCAGTCGGGACGGGACTATCGGTGGGGAGCTGTTTTTT	CASSRDGTIGGELFF
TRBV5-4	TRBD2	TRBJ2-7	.	TGTGCCAGTTCCCCGCCTAGCGGGAGGCGCGGCGAGCAGTACTTC	CASSPPSGRRGEQYF
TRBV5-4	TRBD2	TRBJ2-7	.	TGTGCCAGTTCTACGACGCGGGGGGGCTACGAGCAGTACTTC	CASSTTRGGYEQYF
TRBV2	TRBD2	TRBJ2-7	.	TGTGCCAGCTCGCCCAAGAGCGGGAGGGGAGACGAGCAGTACTTC	CASSPKSGRGDEQYF
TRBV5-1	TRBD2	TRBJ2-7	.	TGCGCCAGCAGCTTAACTAGCGGGGGTTCCTACGAGCAGTACTTC	CASSLTSGGSYEQYF
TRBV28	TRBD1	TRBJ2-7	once	TGTGCCAGCAGTTTTTTTGGGACAGGTTACGAGCAGTACTTC	CASSFFGTGYEQYF
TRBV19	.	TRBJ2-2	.	TGTGCCAGTACCCCGCCGGGACAACCCACCGGGGAGCTGTTTTTT	CASTPPGQPTGELFF
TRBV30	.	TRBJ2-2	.	TGTGCCTGGAGGGGGCTAGCGATCGGGGAGCTGTTTTTT	CAWRGLAIGELFF
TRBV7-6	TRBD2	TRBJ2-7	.	TGTGCCAGCAGCCGGCTGGGACTAGCGGACCTTGATCAGTACTTC	CASSRLGLADLDQYF
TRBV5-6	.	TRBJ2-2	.	TGTGCCAGCAGCTTATTGGGGCCGAACACCGGGGAGCTGTTTTTT	CASSLLGPNTGELFF
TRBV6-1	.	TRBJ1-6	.	TGTGCCAGCAGTGAAGGGGCGGGGGGCGGTAATTCACCCCTCCACTTT	CASSEGAGGGNSPLHF
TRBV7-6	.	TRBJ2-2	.	TGTGCCAGCAGCATCATCCGGGACAACCTGTTTTTT	CASSIIRDNLFF
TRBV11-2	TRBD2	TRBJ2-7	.	TGTGCCAGCAGCCCTAGGGGAGCGGGGACTGGTGCCTACGAGCAGTACTTC	CASSPRGAGTGAYEQYF
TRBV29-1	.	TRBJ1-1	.	TGCAGCGTTTGGGGACTAAGGAACACTGAAGCTTTCTTT	CSVWGLRNTEAFF
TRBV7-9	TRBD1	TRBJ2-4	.	TGTGCCAGCAGCTTACAGGGGGCGAGTGCGGCCAAAAACATTCAGTACTTC	CASSLQGASAAKNIQYF
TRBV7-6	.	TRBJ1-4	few	TGTGCCAGCAGCTTAGAAAGGGGGGGGGAACTGTTTTTT	CASSLERGGELFF
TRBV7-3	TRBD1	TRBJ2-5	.	TGTGCCAGCAGCCGAAGACAGGGGGAGACCCAGTACTTC	CASSRRQGETQYF
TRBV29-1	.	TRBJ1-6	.	TGCAGCGTTGAATGGAGGGACTCCACCAATTGGGCCCTCCACTTT	CSVEWRDSTNWALHF
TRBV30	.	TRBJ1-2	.	TGTGCCTGGAGTGATTGGGACAAGGCCCCCTACACCTTC	CAWSDWDKAPYTF
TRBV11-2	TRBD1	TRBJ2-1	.	TGTGCCAGCAGCTTAGCAGGGGGCGCATACAATGAGCAGTTCTTC	CASSLAGGAYNEQFF
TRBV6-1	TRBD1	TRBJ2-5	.	TGTGCCAGCAGTGAAGGGGGGACAGATCAAGAGACCCAGTACTTC	CASSEGGTDQETQYF
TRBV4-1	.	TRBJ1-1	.	TGCGCCAGCAGCCAAGATCATGACAGAGGAACTGGGGACACTGAAGCTTTCTTT	CASSQDHDRGTGDTEAFF
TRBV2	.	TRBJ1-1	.	TGTGCCAGCAGCTTAGACATCCGCGTCACTGAAGCTTTCTTT	CASSLDIRVTEAFF
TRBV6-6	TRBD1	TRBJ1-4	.	TGTGCCAGCAGGGAAGGACAGGGGGAAAATGAAAAACTGTTTTTT	CASREGQGENEKLFF
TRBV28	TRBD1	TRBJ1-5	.	TGTGCCAGCAGCTCAGCGGGGACAGGGACTAATCAGCCCCAGCATTTT	CASSSAGTGTNQPQHF
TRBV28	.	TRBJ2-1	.	TGTGCCAGCACCTTATCAGGGGTTGAGAAGTTCTTC	CASTLSGVEKFF
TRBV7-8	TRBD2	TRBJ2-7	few	TGTGCCAGCAGCTTCCGACTAGCGGGACGCGAGGGGGGCGAGCAGTACTTC	CASSFRLAGREGGEQYF
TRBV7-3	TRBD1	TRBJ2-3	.	TGTGCCAGCAGCTTAATGGGGACAGGGGACTACACAGATACGCAGTATTTT	CASSLMGTGDYTDTQYF
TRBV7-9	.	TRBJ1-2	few	TGTGCCATCCCCGACAGACCCAACTATGGCTACACCTTC	CAIPDRPNYGYTF
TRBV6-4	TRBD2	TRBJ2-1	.	TGTGCCAGCAGCTCCCTCCGGACTAGCATCTACAATGAGCAGTTCTTC	CASSSLRTSIYNEQFF
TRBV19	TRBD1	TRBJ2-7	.	TGTGCCAGTAGTTCAGGACAGGGGAAGTACGAGCAGTACTTC	CASSSGQGKYEQYF
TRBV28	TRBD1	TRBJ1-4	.	TGTGCCAGCAGTACGACAGGGCCGGCAACTAATGAAAAACTGTTTTTT	CASSTTGPATNEKLFF